Listed below are T cell receptor beta chains from one sample, sequenced in a study of early T cells in non-severe SARS-CoV-2 infection. MiXCR, applied by TCRdb to the 5' RACE reads, yields one record per CDR3 protein. The profile covers 49,000 or so distinct CDR3 sequences, with roughly 6% appearing a single time and roughly 2.8% taken by the ten largest. Sequenced material: whole blood, taken at baseline. The receptors stem from an adult who was a healthcare worker with PCR-confirmed SARS-CoV-2 infection or an uninfected control (not recorded which). CDR3s include the opening cysteine and the closing phenylalanine or tryptophan. The D gene is left open where the match is weak. The listing skips clone size in some rows; elsewhere it reads once, few, many or a size class.

>TRBV7-6|NA|TRBJ2-3|NA
TGTGCCAGCGCATGGGGTTCTTCTCTGTATTTT
CASAWGSSLYF
>TRBV4-3|TRBD2|TRBJ2-3|NA
TGCGCCAGCAGCCAAAATCTGATCGCGGGGGGGCAGATAGATACGCAGTATTTT
CASSQNLIAGGQIDTQYF
>TRBV25-1|TRBD1|TRBJ2-3|few
TGTGCCAGCAGTGGGGGACAGGGAGTAAGCACAGATACGCAGTATTTT
CASSGGQGVSTDTQYF
>TRBV20-1|NA|TRBJ2-1|many
TGCAGTGCCCCCGGACTACCCAATGAGCAGTTCTTC
CSAPGLPNEQFF
>TRBV29-1|NA|TRBJ2-7|many
TGCAGCGTTGGAGGTTACGAGCAGTACTTC
CSVGGYEQYF
>TRBV19|NA|TRBJ2-6|NA
TGTGCCAGTCGGTCGTCAGTAGCCTCTGGGGCCAACGTCCTGACTTTC
CASRSSVASGANVLTF
>TRBV10-1|TRBD2|TRBJ2-7|many
TGCGCCAGCAGTGATCGACTAGCGGGGGCTCGGGAGCAGTACTTC
CASSDRLAGAREQYF
>TRBV7-9|NA|TRBJ2-2|few
TGTGCCAGCAGCTTTACAGGTGGTTACACCGGGGAGCTGTTTTTT
CASSFTGGYTGELFF
>TRBV7-8|TRBD1|TRBJ2-1|many
TGTGCCAGCAGATCCGAGACAGGGGAGTCCGGCTCCTACAATGAGCAGTTCTTC
CASRSETGESGSYNEQFF
>TRBV20-1|TRBD2|TRBJ2-7|few
TGCAGTGCAAGAAGTACTAGCGGGGACTCCTACGAGCAGTACTTC
CSARSTSGDSYEQYF
>TRBV19|TRBD1|TRBJ1-2|many
TGTGCCAGTAGTTTCCTGGGACAGGGTGGCTATGGCTACACCTTC
CASSFLGQGGYGYTF
>TRBV28|TRBD1|TRBJ1-5|many
TGTGCCAGCAGAGAACCGGGACAGGGAAATAGCAATCAGCCCCAGCATTTT
CASREPGQGNSNQPQHF
>TRBV7-9|NA|TRBJ2-5|NA
TGTGCCATTACTTCGTACCAAGAGACCCAGTACTTC
CAITSYQETQYF
>TRBV7-9|NA|TRBJ2-3|many
TGTGCCAGCAGCTTAGCTTCGGTCGCAGGGCCAACAGATACGCAGTATTTT
CASSLASVAGPTDTQYF
>TRBV9|TRBD2|TRBJ2-3|NA
TGTGCCAGCAGCGTAGGGGCTAGCGGGGGAGCAGATACGCAGTATTTT
CASSVGASGGADTQYF
>TRBV12-3/TRBV12-4|NA|TRBJ2-1|many
TGTGCCAGCAGTCCGCGGGGACAGAGCTCCTACAATGAGCAGTTCTTC
CASSPRGQSSYNEQFF
>TRBV20-1|NA|TRBJ2-2|few
TGCAGTGCTAACCCCCCCCCCGGGGAGCTGTTTTTT
CSANPPPGELFF
>TRBV12-3/TRBV12-4|NA|TRBJ1-3|many
TGTGCCAGCAGTTTAGAGGGACACTTCGCTTCTGGAAACACCATATATTTT
CASSLEGHFASGNTIYF
>TRBV9|NA|TRBJ2-5|few
TGTGCCAGCAGCGTTCAAGAGACCCAGTACTTC
CASSVQETQYF
>TRBV4-2|NA|TRBJ1-5|many
TGTGCCAGCAGCCAATCAGGGGCTGGTCAGCCCCAGCATTTT
CASSQSGAGQPQHF
>TRBV18|TRBD2|TRBJ2-7|many
TGTGCCAGCTCACCCCTACCCGGGACTAGCGGGGGGACTCGATACGAGCAGTACTTC
CASSPLPGTSGGTRYEQYF
>TRBV11-1|TRBD1|TRBJ2-4|NA
TGTGCCAGCAGCCCCGACAGGGGGAGAGAAAACATTCAGTACTTC
CASSPDRGRENIQYF
>TRBV11-2|TRBD1|TRBJ1-2|many
TGTGCCAGCAGCTATCAATCAGGGGGCCAAGGAGGTGGCTACACCTTC
CASSYQSGGQGGGYTF
>TRBV4-3|NA|TRBJ1-2|NA
TGCGCCAGCAGCCAAGAGAGGGTCCGGAACTATGGCTACACCTTC
CASSQERVRNYGYTF
>TRBV6-1|NA|TRBJ1-5|few
TGTGCCAGCAGTGAAGCGCGGGTTAGGGACAATCAGCCCCAGCATTTT
CASSEARVRDNQPQHF
>TRBV10-1|NA|TRBJ2-1|many
TGCGCCAGCAGTGACTCCTACAATGAGCAGTTCTTC
CASSDSYNEQFF
>TRBV7-6|TRBD1|TRBJ1-1|many
TGTGCCAGCAGCCCCGGACAGGGGCTGAACACTGAAGCTTTCTTT
CASSPGQGLNTEAFF
>TRBV10-2|TRBD1|TRBJ2-1|many
TGCGCCAGCAGGGGACAGACCTACAATGAGCAGTTCTTC
CASRGQTYNEQFF
>TRBV7-3|TRBD1|TRBJ2-7|many
TGTGCCAGCAGCTTGGGACAGGGGGATTCCTACGAGCAGTACTTC
CASSLGQGDSYEQYF
>TRBV19|TRBD1|TRBJ2-7|few
TGTGCCAGTAGCCGGACAGGGGGACCCTACGAGCAGTACTTC
CASSRTGGPYEQYF
>TRBV18|NA|TRBJ2-7|NA
TGTGCCAGCTCACCACCCGTAGGGGCGGGCGAGCAGTACTTC
CASSPPVGAGEQYF
>TRBV7-9|NA|TRBJ2-1|NA
TGTGCCGGAAGGACCGAGTACAATGAGCAGTTCTTC
CAGRTEYNEQFF
>TRBV11-2|NA|TRBJ2-7|NA
TGTGCCAGCAGCTTCGTTATAGTCTCCGAGCAGTACTTC
CASSFVIVSEQYF